The 22 T cell receptor beta chains given below trace back to one sample, sequenced in a study of T-cell memory formation after mild COVID-19. TCRdb ran MiXCR on the 5' RACE reads and lists one entry per CDR3 protein. This sample has 250,000 to 300,000 distinct CDR3 sequences, with 15% to 20% found just once. Input material: PBMCs or a T cell subset sorted from them (not recorded which). The receptor set was obtained from a man between 18 and 35 years old who had mild COVID-19 (a few samples of this study predate the infection). Cell type and time point are not known.

This chain joins TRBV5-4 and TRBJ2-5; D is possibly TRBD2 (5 bases). The CDR3 consists of 14 residues. Per the germline V gene, CDR1 is SGHNT and CDR2 is YYREEE (reference sequence). With 1 base removed from V and 2 bases from J, the gap between germline ends came to 9 bases. The CDR3 reads CASSLPSGQETQYF. CDR3 bases: TGTGCCAGCAGCTTGCCGAGCGGACAAGAGACCCAGTACTTC.

V usage is TRBV11-2 and J usage is TRBJ2-1; TRBD1 aligns across 7 bases. The CDR3 spans 14 residues. From germline, CDR1 is SGHAT and CDR2 FQNNGV. V dropped 3 bases and J dropped 4; count of bases not matched to a gene: 3. The CDR3 spells CASSFTGAYNEQFF. CDR3 DNA: TGTGCCAGCAGCTTTACAGGGGCTTACAATGAGCAGTTCTTC.

The rearrangement joins TRBV20-1 to TRBJ2-7, with TRBD1 identical over 8 bases. Germline trimming cut 4 bases from V and 0 bases from J; bases unmatched to any gene: 8. Germline CDR1 DFQATT, CDR2 SNEGSKA (reference sequence). This CDR3 spans 15 amino acids. The chain's CDR3 is CSAIRTGGSSYEQYF. The DNA for the CDR3 is TGCAGTGCTATTAGAACAGGGGGGAGCTCCTACGAGCAGTACTTC.

This clonotype showed up just a few times. The chain is built from TRBV29-1 and TRBJ2-7; possible D gene TRBD1, 5 bases. Deletions cut 4 bases from V and 1 base from J, with 14 bases between. The CDR3 covers 14 residues. Germline-derived CDR1 and CDR2 are SQVTM and ANQGSEA. The CDR3 sequence is CSVGLQESSYEQYF. In DNA, the CDR3 is TGCAGCGTTGGTCTACAGGAAAGTTCCTACGAGCAGTACTTC.

The rearrangement joins TRBV21-1 to TRBJ2-3. TRBV21-1 is a listed pseudogene. The CDR3 spans 12 residues. Written as DNA, the CDR3 is TGTGCCAGCACCTCTGCCCCAGATACGCAGTATTTT. This codes for CASTSAPDTQYF.

This chain uses TRBV28 with TRBJ2-1, with 11 bases identical to TRBD2. Germline V gene lookup returns CDR1 MDHEN and CDR2 SYDVKM. This CDR3 contains 15 residues. Losses at the gene ends were 8 bases for V and 8 bases for J; bases not matched to a gene: 11. The CDR3 DNA sequence: TGTGCCAGCCGATCGACTAGCGGGGCCGGGGATGAGCAGTTCTTC. This gives the protein CASRSTSGAGDEQFF.

Only a few counts were recorded for this clonotype. The CDR3, as DNA: TGTGCCAGCTCAAATGCCGGGACAGGCCTCAATGAGCAGTTCTTC. Residues: CASSNAGTGLNEQFF. The chain carries TRBV18 and TRBJ2-1, with 8 bases matching TRBD1. The germline CDR1 and CDR2 sequences are KGHSH and LQKENI. V was clipped by 5 bases and J by 6 bases; unmatched bases: 9. There are 15 residues in the CDR3.

The chain combines TRBV7-2 with TRBJ2-3; 12 bases fit TRBD2. In germline, CDR1 is SGHTA, CDR2 FQGNSA. This CDR3 is 17 amino acids long. V shed 1 base and J 6 bases; nucleotides not matched to a gene: 8. As DNA, the CDR3 is TGTGCCAGCAGCTTAGTTGCTAGCGGGGGGGCAATGGATACGCAGTATTTT. Protein sequence: CASSLVASGGAMDTQYF.

V gene TRBV6-5 combines with J gene TRBJ1-1, with D unresolved. CDR3 length: 13 amino acids. Germline CDR1 is MNHEY and CDR2 is SVGAGI. V was clipped by 7 bases and J by 3 bases, with 12 bases between them. For the CDR3, the DNA is TGTGCCAGCATTCTCCGTGGGGACACTGAAGCTTTCTTT. It codes for CASILRGDTEAFF.

This chain joins TRBV7-2 and TRBJ2-7; 10 bases match TRBD1. Germline CDR1 reads SGHTA; CDR2 reads FQGNSA. V lost 5 bases to trimming and J lost 2 bases; unmatched junction nucleotides: 6. The CDR3 sequence is 15 residues long. The CDR3 coding sequence is TGTGCCAGCAGCGCCAGACAGGGGGCTGCCTACGAGCAGTACTTC. Its protein product is CASSARQGAAYEQYF.

This sequence joins TRBV5-6 and TRBJ2-5; perhaps TRBD1 as D (5 bases). Germline V gene sequence: CDR1 SGHDT, CDR2 YYEEEE. The CDR3 contains 17 residues. Trimming pared 0 bases from V and 0 bases from J, leaving 15 bases between. CDR3: CASSLARDSPYQETQYF. For the CDR3, the DNA is TGTGCCAGCAGCTTGGCCAGGGATTCCCCGTACCAAGAGACCCAGTACTTC.

This clonotype was found a few times. The chain employs TRBV4-2 and TRBJ1-5, with a tentative D call TRBD1 (5 bases). The CDR3 covers 20 residues. Trimming took off 2 bases at V and 0 bases at J, with 23 bases between the two ends. Germline values: CDR1 LGHNA, CDR2 YNFKEQ. In DNA form, the CDR3 reads TGTGCCAGCAGCCAAATCGTAGCCCTTTCGGGGACCCTTAGCAATCAGCCCCAGCATTTT. Encoded protein: CASSQIVALSGTLSNQPQHF.

This clonotype came up a few times. The chain joins TRBV6-5 to TRBJ1-2, with D perhaps matching TRBD1 (5 bases). The germline CDR1 and CDR2 sequences are MNHEY and SVGAGI. The CDR3 covers 15 residues. The V end lost 5 bases, the J end lost 8 bases, and 21 bases lay between the germline ends. The CDR3 DNA reads TGTGCCAGCAGTCAAGGGGCCTTTACCCCGGCAGGCTACACCTTC. It is translated as CASSQGAFTPAGYTF.

This clonotype turned up a few times. The chain combines TRBV5-1 with TRBJ1-2; perhaps TRBD1 as D (5 bases). The germline V gene encodes CDR1 SGHRS and CDR2 YFSETQ. The CDR3 is made up of 16 amino acids. Trimming took 2 bases from V and 1 from J, leaving 15 bases between them. CDR3 region: CASSFNSGRYNYGYTF. CDR3 in DNA: TGCGCCAGCAGCTTTAATTCGGGACGGTATAACTATGGCTACACCTTC.

CDR3 protein: CASRRPGNTIYF. In DNA, the CDR3 is TGTGCCAGCCGGCGGCCTGGAAACACCATATATTTT. The chain employs TRBV12-3 or TRBV12-4 and TRBJ1-3; D not certain. V dropped 8 bases and J dropped 2 bases, with 7 bases sitting between them. The CDR3 is 12 residues long.

This clonotype occurred a few times. CDR3 region: CASTRDRGMNTEAFF. CDR3 coding DNA: TGTGCCAGCACCCGGGACCGAGGAATGAACACTGAAGCTTTCTTT. The V gene is TRBV7-2, the J gene TRBJ1-1; tentatively, D is TRBD1 (5 bases). V was cut by 7 bases and J by 0 bases, with 15 bases left in between. This CDR3 region has 15 residues. Germline V gives CDR1 SGHTA, CDR2 FQGNSA.

This clonotype has just a few counts. This sequence joins TRBV10-3 and TRBJ1-1, with 8 nucleotides matching TRBD1. Per germline, CDR1 ENHRY and CDR2 SYGVKD. The CDR3 runs to 15 residues. The trim removed 11 bases at V and 6 bases at J, leaving 17 bases unmatched. The CDR3 loop is CASYRGTQGRSEAFF. CDR3 in DNA: TGTGCCTCGTACAGGGGGACCCAGGGGAGGTCTGAAGCTTTCTTT.

This clonotype was seen at least ten times. The gene calls are TRBV28 and TRBJ1-2, with unresolved D. Trimming stripped 3 bases from V and 8 bases from J, with 13 bases between. CDR3 length: 13 residues. Germline-derived CDR1 and CDR2 are MDHEN and SYDVKM. CDR3 sequence reads: CASSLYGPGGYTF. Written as DNA, the CDR3 is TGTGCCAGCAGTTTGTACGGTCCTGGCGGCTACACCTTC.

Only a few counts were recorded for this clonotype. The chain employs TRBV6-6 and TRBJ1-4, with 7 positions matching TRBD1. This CDR3 comprises 16 residues. Looked up from germline, CDR1 is MNHNY and CDR2 is SVGAGI (reference sequence). V lost 4 bases and J lost 5; bases outside the gene matches: 10. CDR3 in amino acids: CASSFSLQGRNEKLFF. The CDR3 DNA reads TGTGCCAGCAGTTTCTCTCTACAGGGGAGGAATGAAAAACTGTTTTTT.

V gene TRBV7-9 combines with J gene TRBJ1-6; 7 positions agree with TRBD1. J was trimmed by 0 bases and V by 2 bases; bases with no gene match: 4. The germline CDR1 and CDR2 sequences are SEHNR and FQNEAQ (reference sequence). CDR3 length: 17 residues. The CDR3 spells CASSLSGQSSYNSPLHF. CDR3 nucleotides: TGTGCCAGCAGCTTATCGGGACAGAGCTCCTATAATTCACCCCTCCACTTT.

Only a few counts were recorded for this clonotype. This chain links TRBV21-1 with TRBJ2-1; the table's D call, TRBD1, was not checked against the DNA. TRBV21-1 is assigned pseudogene status. This CDR3 contains 15 residues. The CDR3 loop is CASSKERDRGHEQFF. CDR3 nucleotide sequence: TGTGCCAGCAGCAAAGAGCGGGACAGGGGACATGAGCAGTTCTTC.

The chain employs TRBV11-2 and TRBJ2-1, with a possible D match to TRBD1 (6 bases). CDR3 size: 15 residues. Germline CDR1 reads SGHAT; CDR2 reads FQNNGV. V gave up 5 bases and J gave up 4 bases, with 15 bases separating them. CDR3 coding DNA: TGTGCCAGCAGCCGACAGGTGCAGGGATACAATGAGCAGTTCTTC. This codes for CASSRQVQGYNEQFF.